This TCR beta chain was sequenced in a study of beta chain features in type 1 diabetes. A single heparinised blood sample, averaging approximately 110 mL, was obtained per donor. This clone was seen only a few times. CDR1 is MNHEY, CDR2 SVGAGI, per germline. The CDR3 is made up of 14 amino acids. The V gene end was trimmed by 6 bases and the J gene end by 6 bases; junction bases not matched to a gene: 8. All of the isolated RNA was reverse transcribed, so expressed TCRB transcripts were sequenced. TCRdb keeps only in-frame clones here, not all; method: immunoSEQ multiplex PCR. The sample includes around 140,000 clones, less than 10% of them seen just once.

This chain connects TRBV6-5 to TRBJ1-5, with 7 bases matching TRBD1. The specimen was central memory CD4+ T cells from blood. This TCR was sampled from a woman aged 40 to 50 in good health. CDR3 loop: CASRYRGMGQPQHF. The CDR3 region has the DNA TGTGCCAGCAGGTACAGGGGAATGGGTCAGCCCCAGCATTTT.